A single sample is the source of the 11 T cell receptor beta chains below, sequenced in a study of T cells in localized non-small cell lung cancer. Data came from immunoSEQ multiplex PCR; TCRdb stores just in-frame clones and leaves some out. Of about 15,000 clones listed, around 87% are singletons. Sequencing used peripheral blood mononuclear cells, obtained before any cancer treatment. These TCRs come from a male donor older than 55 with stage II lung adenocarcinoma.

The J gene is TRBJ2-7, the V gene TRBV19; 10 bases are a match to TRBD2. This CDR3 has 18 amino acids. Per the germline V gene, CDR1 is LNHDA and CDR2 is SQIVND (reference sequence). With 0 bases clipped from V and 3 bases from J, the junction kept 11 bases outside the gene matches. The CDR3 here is CASSIDPRTSGNLYEQYF. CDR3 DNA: TGTGCCAGTAGTATAGATCCTCGGACTAGCGGCAACCTCTACGAGCAGTACTTC.

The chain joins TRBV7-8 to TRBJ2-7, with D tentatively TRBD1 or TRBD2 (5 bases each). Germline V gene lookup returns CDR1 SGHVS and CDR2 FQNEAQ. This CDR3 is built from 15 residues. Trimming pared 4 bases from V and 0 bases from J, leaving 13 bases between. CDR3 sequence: CASSSRDRASYEQYF. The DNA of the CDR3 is TGTGCCAGCAGCTCCCGGGACCGTGCCTCCTACGAGCAGTACTTC.

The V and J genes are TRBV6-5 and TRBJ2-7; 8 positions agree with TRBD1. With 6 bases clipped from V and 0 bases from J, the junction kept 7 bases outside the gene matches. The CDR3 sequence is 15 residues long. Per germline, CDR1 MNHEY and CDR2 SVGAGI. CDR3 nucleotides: TGTGCCAGCAGCACCACAGGGGGGAACTCCTACGAGCAGTACTTC. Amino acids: CASSTTGGNSYEQYF.

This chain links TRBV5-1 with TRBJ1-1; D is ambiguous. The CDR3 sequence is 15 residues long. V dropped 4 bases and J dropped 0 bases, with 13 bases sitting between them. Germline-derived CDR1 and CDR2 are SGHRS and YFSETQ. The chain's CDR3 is CASSPLAGMNTEAFF. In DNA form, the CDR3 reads TGCGCCAGCAGCCCCCTCGCCGGTATGAACACTGAAGCTTTCTTT.

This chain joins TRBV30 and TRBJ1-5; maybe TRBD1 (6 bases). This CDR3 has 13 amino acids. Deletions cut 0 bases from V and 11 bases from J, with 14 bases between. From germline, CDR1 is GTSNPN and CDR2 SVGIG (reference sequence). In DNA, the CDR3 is TGTGCCTGGAGTGTAACAGGGTTTGAGTCCCAGCATTTT. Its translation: CAWSVTGFESQHF.

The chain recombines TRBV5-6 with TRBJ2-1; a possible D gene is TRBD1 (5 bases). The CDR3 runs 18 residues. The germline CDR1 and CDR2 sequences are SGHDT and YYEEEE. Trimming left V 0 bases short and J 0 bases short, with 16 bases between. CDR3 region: CASSLDPTALPSYNEQFF. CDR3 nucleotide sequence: TGTGCCAGCAGCTTGGACCCGACAGCGCTGCCCTCCTACAATGAGCAGTTCTTC.

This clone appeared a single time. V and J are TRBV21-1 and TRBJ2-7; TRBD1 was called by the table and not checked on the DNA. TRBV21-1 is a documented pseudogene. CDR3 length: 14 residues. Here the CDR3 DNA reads TGTGCCAGCAGCCCCACGACAGGGGGATACGAGCAGTACTTC. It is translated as CASSPTTGGYEQYF.

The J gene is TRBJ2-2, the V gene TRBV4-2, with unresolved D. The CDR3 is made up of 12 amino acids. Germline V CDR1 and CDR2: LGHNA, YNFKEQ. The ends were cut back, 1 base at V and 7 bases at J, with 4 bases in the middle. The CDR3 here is CASSQVSGELFF. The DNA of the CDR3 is TGTGCCAGCAGCCAAGTTAGCGGGGAGCTGTTTTTT.

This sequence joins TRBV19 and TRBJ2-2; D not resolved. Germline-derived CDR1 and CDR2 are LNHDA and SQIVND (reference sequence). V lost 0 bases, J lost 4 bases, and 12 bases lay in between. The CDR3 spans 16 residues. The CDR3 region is CASSIDSRVGTGELFF. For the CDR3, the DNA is TGTGCCAGTAGTATAGACTCAAGGGTGGGCACCGGGGAGCTGTTTTTT.

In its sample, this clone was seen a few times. This CDR3 reads CASSSGAPGTQYF. CDR3 DNA sequence: TGTGCCAGCAGTTCCGGGGCCCCAGGGACGCAGTATTTT. This chain uses TRBV2 with TRBJ2-3, with D perhaps matching TRBD1 or TRBD2 (5 bases each). CDR3 length: 13 amino acids. The V end lost 5 bases, the J end lost 9 bases, and 15 bases lay between the germline ends. Germline-derived CDR1 and CDR2 are SNHLY and FYNNEI.

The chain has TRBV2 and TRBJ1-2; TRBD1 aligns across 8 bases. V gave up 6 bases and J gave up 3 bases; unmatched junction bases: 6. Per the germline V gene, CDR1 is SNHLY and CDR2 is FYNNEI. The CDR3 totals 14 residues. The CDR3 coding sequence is TGTGCCAGCAGCCCAGACAGGGGTGACTATGGCTACACCTTC. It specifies CASSPDRGDYGYTF.